The entry that follows covers one T cell receptor beta chain sequence. Its antigen is unidentified. The CDR3 spans 16 residues. Germline V lookup: CDR1 LNHDA, CDR2 SQIVND (reference sequence). J gave up 3 bases and V 5 bases, and 8 bases lay outside the gene matches. This entry belongs to a study of T cell responses to AZD1222 COVID-19 vaccine. Study-level findings and limits: Across the whole spike, CD4 TCRs peaked at regions 160-218 and 743-854. Seropositive status at baseline applied to only 5 or 6 AZD1222 recipients.

The method was immunoSEQ multiplex PCR; TCRdb's version includes in-frame clones alone and lacks a portion of them. The repertoire has roughly 140,000 clones, just over 90% of them found once; the top ten carry roughly 3.1%. The material sequenced was peripheral blood, taken on day 0 of AZD1222 vaccination. The J gene is TRBJ2-1, the V gene TRBV19; TRBD2 matches 9 bases. The source of this sequence is an adult in good health. The CDR3 region has the DNA TGTGCCAGTAGTTATCTAGCGGGGAATTTCTACAATGAGCAGTTCTTC. This sequence encodes CASSYLAGNFYNEQFF.